The entry that follows covers one T cell receptor beta chain sequence. Its antigen is unidentified. These data come from a study of cytomegalovirus exposure and HLA in healthy donors. V shed 4 bases and J 6 bases; nucleotides not matched to a gene: 12. The CDR3 runs 16 residues. The PCR ran on 60 Vbeta and 13 Jbeta primers. Per the original data handling: Unique TCR beta chains numbered around 80 million in a later analysis, with roughly 10 million shared. Produced via immunoSEQ multiplex PCR; TCRdb's table is partial and in-frame only. V, J and clone size reflect that table, while D and trimming were determined from the DNA. The table includes more than 110,000 clones, roughly 77% detected once. The study, taken as a whole, reports: Later analysis identified several of the most significant clusters that appeared linked to common viral pathogens. Later on, a genetic analysis was performed. It linked a missense variant in DCLRE1C with V- and J-gene trimming of TCR beta.

Donors consisted of healthy bone marrow donors. The TCR originated in a male donor in good health and CMV-seronegative. The rearrangement uses TRBV5-3 and TRBJ1-5; 8 nucleotides line up with TRBD1. TRBV5-3 qualifies as an ORF whose function is uncertain. Specimen: PBMCs. CDR3 in amino acids: CARSPHRGQGCQPQHF. CDR3 bases: TGTGCCAGAAGCCCCCACCGAGGACAGGGATGTCAGCCCCAGCATTTT.